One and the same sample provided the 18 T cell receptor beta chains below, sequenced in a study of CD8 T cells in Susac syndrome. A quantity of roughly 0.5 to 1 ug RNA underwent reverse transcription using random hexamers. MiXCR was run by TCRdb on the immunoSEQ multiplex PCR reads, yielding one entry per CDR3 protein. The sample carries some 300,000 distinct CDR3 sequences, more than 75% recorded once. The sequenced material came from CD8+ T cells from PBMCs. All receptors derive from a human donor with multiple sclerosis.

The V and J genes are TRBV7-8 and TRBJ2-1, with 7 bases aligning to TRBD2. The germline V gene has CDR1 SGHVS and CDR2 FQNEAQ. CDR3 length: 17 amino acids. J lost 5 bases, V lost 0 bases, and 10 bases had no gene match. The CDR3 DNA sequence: TGTGCCAGCAGCTTAGCGATAGGGACTACTAAGCACAATGAGCAGTTCTTC. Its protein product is CASSLAIGTTKHNEQFF.

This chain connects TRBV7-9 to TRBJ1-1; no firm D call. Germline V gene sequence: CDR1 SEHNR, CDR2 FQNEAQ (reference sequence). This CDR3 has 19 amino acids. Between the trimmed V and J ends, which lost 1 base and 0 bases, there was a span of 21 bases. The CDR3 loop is CASSLGYGRLHPMNTEAFF. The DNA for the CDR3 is TGTGCCAGCAGCTTAGGTTACGGCCGCCTCCACCCTATGAACACTGAAGCTTTCTTT.

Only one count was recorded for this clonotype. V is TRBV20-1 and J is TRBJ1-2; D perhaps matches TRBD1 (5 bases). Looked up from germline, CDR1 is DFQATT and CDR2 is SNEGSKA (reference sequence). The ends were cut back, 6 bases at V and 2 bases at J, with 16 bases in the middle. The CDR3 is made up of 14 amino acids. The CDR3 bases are TGCAGTGCCCGAACGGGGGTGGGGAACTATGGCTACACCTTC. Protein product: CSARTGVGNYGYTF.

CDR3 residues: CASSLAPPTRANEQFF. The CDR3, as DNA: TGTGCCAGCAGCTTAGCCCCTCCGACACGGGCCAATGAGCAGTTCTTC. The chain is built from TRBV7-8 and TRBJ2-1; D is ambiguous. Germline CDR1 and CDR2: SGHVS and FQNEAQ. V gave up 0 bases and J gave up 6 bases, with 15 bases separating them. This CDR3 has 16 residues.

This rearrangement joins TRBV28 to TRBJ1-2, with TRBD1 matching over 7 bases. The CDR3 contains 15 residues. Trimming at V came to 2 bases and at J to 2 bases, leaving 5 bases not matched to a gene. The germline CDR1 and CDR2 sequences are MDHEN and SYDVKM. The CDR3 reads CASSLPGDRNYGYTF. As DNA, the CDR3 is TGTGCCAGCAGTTTACCGGGGGACAGAAACTATGGCTACACCTTC.

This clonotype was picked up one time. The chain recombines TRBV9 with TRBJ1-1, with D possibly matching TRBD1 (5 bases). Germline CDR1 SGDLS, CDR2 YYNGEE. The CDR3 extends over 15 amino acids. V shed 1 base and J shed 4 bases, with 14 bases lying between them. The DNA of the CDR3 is TGTGCCAGCAGCGTAAGTGGGGGACTTGGCACTGAAGCTTTCTTT. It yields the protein CASSVSGGLGTEAFF.

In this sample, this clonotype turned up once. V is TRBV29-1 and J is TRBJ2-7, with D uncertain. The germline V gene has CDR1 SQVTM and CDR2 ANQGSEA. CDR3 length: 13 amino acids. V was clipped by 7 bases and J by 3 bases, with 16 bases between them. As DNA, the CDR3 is TGCAGCGCCAGGACCGCCTTGGGCTACGAGCAGTACTTC. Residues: CSARTALGYEQYF.

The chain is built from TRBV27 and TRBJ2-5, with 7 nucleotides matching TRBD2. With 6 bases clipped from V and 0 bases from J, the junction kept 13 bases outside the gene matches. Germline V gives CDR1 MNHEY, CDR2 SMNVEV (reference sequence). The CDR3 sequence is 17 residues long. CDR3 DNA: TGTGCCAGCAGCCCTAAACCAGCGGGGCGGTACCAAGAGACCCAGTACTTC. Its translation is CASSPKPAGRYQETQYF.

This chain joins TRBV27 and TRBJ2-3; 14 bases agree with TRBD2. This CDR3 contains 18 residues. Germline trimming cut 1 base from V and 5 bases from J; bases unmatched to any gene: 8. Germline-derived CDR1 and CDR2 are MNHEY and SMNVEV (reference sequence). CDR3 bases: TGTGCCAGCAGTTTATTGGGACTAGCGGGAGTGAGGTTAGATACGCAGTATTTT. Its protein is CASSLLGLAGVRLDTQYF.

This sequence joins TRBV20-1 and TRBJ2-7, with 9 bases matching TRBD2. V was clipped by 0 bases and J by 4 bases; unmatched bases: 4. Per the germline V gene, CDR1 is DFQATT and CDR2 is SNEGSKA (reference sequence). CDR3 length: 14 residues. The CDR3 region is CSARDPAGGYEQYF. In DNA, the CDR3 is TGCAGTGCTAGAGACCCAGCGGGGGGTTACGAGCAGTACTTC.

The CDR3 sequence is CASSRTRDKTNNEQFF. The DNA for the CDR3 is TGTGCCAGCAGTAGGACCCGGGACAAAACTAACAATGAGCAGTTCTTC. The chain links TRBV2 to TRBJ2-1, with TRBD1 as a possible D gene (6 bases). Germline V CDR1 and CDR2: SNHLY, FYNNEI. The CDR3 has 16 amino acids. Trimming pared 5 bases from V and 5 bases from J, leaving 19 bases between. The full variable domain, completed using reference TRBV2 and TRBJ2-1, is EPEVTQTPSHQVTQMGQEVILRCVPISNHLYFYWYRQILGQKVEFLVSFYNNEISEKSEIFDDQFSVERPDGSNFTLKIRSTKLEDSAMYFCASSRTRDKTNNEQFFGPGTRLTVL.

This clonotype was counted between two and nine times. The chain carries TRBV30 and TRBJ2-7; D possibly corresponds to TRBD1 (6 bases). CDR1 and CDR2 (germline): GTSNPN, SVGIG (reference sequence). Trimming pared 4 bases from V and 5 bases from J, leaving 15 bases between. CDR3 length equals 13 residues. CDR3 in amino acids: CAWNTQGAHEQYF. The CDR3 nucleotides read TGTGCCTGGAATACACAGGGTGCCCACGAGCAGTACTTC.

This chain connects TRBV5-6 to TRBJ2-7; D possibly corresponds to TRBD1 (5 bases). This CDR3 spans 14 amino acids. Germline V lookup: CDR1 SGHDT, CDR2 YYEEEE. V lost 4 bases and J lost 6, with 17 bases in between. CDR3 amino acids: CASSLGQGHAEQYF. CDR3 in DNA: TGTGCCAGCAGCCTTGGGCAGGGCCACGCCGAGCAGTACTTC.

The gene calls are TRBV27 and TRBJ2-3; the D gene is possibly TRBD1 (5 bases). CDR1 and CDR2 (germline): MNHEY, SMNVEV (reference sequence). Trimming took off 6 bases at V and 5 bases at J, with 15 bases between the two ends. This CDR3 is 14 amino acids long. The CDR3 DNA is TGTGCCAGCAGGGAACCCCGTCAGGGAGATACGCAGTATTTT. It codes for CASREPRQGDTQYF.

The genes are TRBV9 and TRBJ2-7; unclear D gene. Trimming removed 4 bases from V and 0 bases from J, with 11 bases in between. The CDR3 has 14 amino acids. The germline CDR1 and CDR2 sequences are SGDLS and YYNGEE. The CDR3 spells CASSSGRSSYEQYF. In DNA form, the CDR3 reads TGTGCCAGCAGCTCCGGACGGAGCTCCTACGAGCAGTACTTC. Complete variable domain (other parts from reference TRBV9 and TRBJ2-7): DSGVTQTPKHLITATGQRVTLRCSPRSGDLSVYWYQQSLDQGLQFLIQYYNGEERAKGNILERFSAQQFPDLHSELNLSSLELGDSALYFCASSSGRSSYEQYFGPGTRLTVT.

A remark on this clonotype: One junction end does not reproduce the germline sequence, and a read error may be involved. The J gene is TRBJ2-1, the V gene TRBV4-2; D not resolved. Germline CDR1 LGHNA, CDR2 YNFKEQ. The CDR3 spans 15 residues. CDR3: CASSQAVGARREQFF. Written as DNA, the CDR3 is TGTGCCAGTAGCCAAGCTGTAGGTGCCCGTCGAGAGCAGTTCTTC.

The CDR3 spells CASSVGGWGGYNEQFF. The CDR3 nucleotides read TGTGCCAGCAGCGTAGGAGGATGGGGGGGCTACAATGAGCAGTTCTTC. The chain joins TRBV9 to TRBJ2-1; 7 bases map to TRBD2. After removal of 0 bases from V and 3 bases from J, the junction contained 6 bases not matched to a gene. Germline V gene sequence: CDR1 SGDLS, CDR2 YYNGEE. The CDR3 spans 16 residues.

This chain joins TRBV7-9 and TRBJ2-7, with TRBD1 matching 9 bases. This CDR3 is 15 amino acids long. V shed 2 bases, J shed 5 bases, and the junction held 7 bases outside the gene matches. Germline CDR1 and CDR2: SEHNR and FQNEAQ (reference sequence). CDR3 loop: CASSLPGQGDHEQYF. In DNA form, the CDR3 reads TGTGCCAGCAGCTTACCGGGACAGGGTGACCACGAGCAGTACTTC.